Below are 20 T cell receptor beta chains sequenced from a single sample in a study of CD8+CD57+ T cells in acquired aplastic anemia. Profiling that covered TCR beta VDJ and CDR3 relied on genomic DNA as its template. TCRdb re-called the reads with MiXCR, one entry per CDR3 protein. Of about 270,000 distinct CDR3 sequences listed, roughly 82% are singletons. In patients chosen for sequencing, flow cytometry had shown CD8+CD57+ cell expansion. The source material was sorted CD4+, CD8+, or CD8+CD57+ T cells (not recorded which) from PBMCs. The origin of the receptors is a human donor with aplastic anemia.

With respect to this clonotype: This CDR3 is missing its conserved last phenylalanine or tryptophan, likely due to a read error. The DNA is omitted, as the CDR3 cannot be located on it reliably, and the CDR3 follows TCRdb's listing. The J gene is TRBJ2-3, the V gene TRBV9. Germline lookup yields CDR1 SGDLS and CDR2 YYNGEE. The CDR3 adds up to 12 amino acids, both ends counted. The CDR3 here is CASSVGADTQYY.

As for this clonotype: Without the conserved terminal phenylalanine or tryptophan, this CDR3 likely stems from a read error. The DNA is left out, because the CDR3 cannot be placed on it with certainty; the CDR3 is given as TCRdb lists it. This chain joins TRBV2 and TRBJ1-1; whether TRBD1, the table's D call, matches the DNA was not checked. Counting both end residues, the CDR3 totals 15 amino acids. The germline CDR1 and CDR2 sequences are SNHLY and FYNNEI. The CDR3 sequence is CASGDGGTGTQDFGP.

This clonotype was picked up many times. This likely comes from a read error, as the CDR3 has no conserved phenylalanine or tryptophan at its end. The DNA is omitted, as the CDR3 cannot be located on it reliably, and the CDR3 follows TCRdb's listing. The chain recombines TRBV7-3 with TRBJ2-3; TRBD1 was called by the table and not checked on the DNA. Germline-derived CDR1 and CDR2 are SGHTA and FQGTGA. A total of 13 residues make up the CDR3, ends included. CDR3 region: CASSSGGTWGETQ.

As for this clonotype: This sequence may be a read error, since a much larger clone differs from it by one base. Because the CDR3's place on the DNA is in doubt, the DNA is left out and the CDR3 is given as listed by TCRdb. The chain joins TRBV7-9 to TRBJ1-1; the D call in the table, TRBD1, was not verified against the DNA. Germline lookup yields CDR1 SEHNR and CDR2 FQNEAQ (reference sequence). The CDR3 numbers 15 amino acids, ends counted. CDR3 sequence reads: CAGQGSRETQYFGFF.

Concerning this clonotype: One junction end does not reproduce the germline sequence, and a read error may be involved. The chain uses TRBV9 and TRBJ2-3; D is possibly TRBD2 (5 bases). Germline CDR1 is SGDLS and CDR2 is YYNGEE. The CDR3 spans 13 residues. The CDR3 DNA follows: TGTGCCAGCGGCCACAGCGGCACAGATACACAGAATTTT. It yields the protein CASGHSGTDTQNF.

The sample holds many counts of this clonotype. The chain has TRBV14 and TRBJ1-2, with D tentatively TRBD1 (5 bases). The CDR3 is made up of 13 amino acids. The germline CDR1 and CDR2 sequences are SGHDN and FVKESK. Deletions cut 3 bases from V and 10 bases from J, with 15 bases between. The CDR3 spells CASSQLGRRVYTF. The DNA for the CDR3 is TGTGCCAGCAGCCAGTTGGGACGGAGGGTCTACACCTTC.

This clonotype showed up just a few times. This may arise from a read error, as a much more abundant clone is one base away. The gene calls are TRBV7-8 and TRBJ1-1; D unresolved. V was pared by 0 bases and J by 12 bases, with 20 bases between. Germline values: CDR1 SGHVS, CDR2 FQNEAQ. The CDR3 sequence is 15 residues long. The CDR3 region is CASSLAVGPDTQSFF. In DNA form, the CDR3 reads TGTGCCAGCAGCTTAGCGGTAGGTCCCGATACGCAGTCTTTCTTT.

On this clonotype: The junction departs from germline at one end; a sequencing error may be responsible. V usage is TRBV7-8 and J usage is TRBJ2-1; D is unresolved. CDR3 length: 13 amino acids. Germline CDR1 and CDR2: SGHVS and FQNEAQ. CDR3 amino acids: CASSSTGAEEPHF. The CDR3 DNA reads TGTGCCAGCAGCTCCACGGGTGCTGAAGAGCCGCACTTC. The full variable domain, with the rest looked up from reference TRBV7-8 and TRBJ2-1, is GAGVSQSPRYKVAKRGQDVALRCDPISGHVSLFWYQQALGQGPEFLTYFQNEAQLDKSGLPSDRFFAERPEGSVSTLKIQRTQQEDSAVYLCASSSTGAEEPHFGPGTRLTVL.

As regards this clonotype: A junction boundary mismatches the germline segment, possibly from a read error. V is TRBV7-2 and J is TRBJ2-3; D is perhaps TRBD2 (5 bases). This CDR3 contains 13 residues. Per germline, CDR1 SGHTA and CDR2 FQGNSA. CDR3 sequence (DNA): TGTGCCAGCGGGGAAGGTGCGGGCGTTACGCAGAAGTTT. Encoded protein: CASGEGAGVTQKF.

Concerning this clonotype itself: The conserved closing phenylalanine or tryptophan is absent in this CDR3, likely reflecting a read error. It is unclear where the CDR3 begins or ends on the DNA, so no DNA is shown, and the CDR3 is as TCRdb lists it. The chain links TRBV7-9 to TRBJ2-5; TRBD1 is taken as the D call from the table, unchecked against the DNA. The CDR3 spans 13 residues, counting both ends. The germline V gene encodes CDR1 SEHNR and CDR2 FQNEAQ (reference sequence). The CDR3 sequence: CASSFVPGELYFG.

With respect to this clonotype: This CDR3 is missing its conserved last phenylalanine or tryptophan, likely due to a read error. It is unclear where the CDR3 begins or ends on the DNA, so no DNA is shown, and the CDR3 is as TCRdb lists it. The J gene is TRBJ1-2, the V gene TRBV12-3 or TRBV12-4; the D call in the table, TRBD1, was not verified against the DNA. A total of 12 residues make up the CDR3, ends included. CDR3 loop: CASSSGVYGYND.

The chain couples TRBV9 to TRBJ2-7; weak D call: TRBD1 (6 bases). Trimming took off 2 bases at V and 2 bases at J, with 23 bases between the two ends. Looked up from germline, CDR1 is SGDLS and CDR2 is YYNGEE. The CDR3 loop spans 18 amino acids. CDR3 protein: CASSVHGERTDPPYEQYV. CDR3 sequence (DNA): TGTGCCAGCAGCGTTCATGGAGAGAGGACAGACCCTCCCTACGAGCAGTACGTC.

A word on this clonotype: One end of the junction fails to match germline, which may point to a read error. The rearrangement uses TRBV7-2 and TRBJ2-3; 8 bases are shared with TRBD2. Germline CDR1 SGHTA, CDR2 FQGNSA. The CDR3 sequence is 14 residues long. The CDR3 loop reads CASSRGGGPFTQPF. The CDR3 DNA reads as TGTGCCAGCAGCCGGGGGGGAGGACCCTTTACGCAGCCCTTT.

Turning to this clonotype: The conserved closing phenylalanine or tryptophan is absent in this CDR3, likely reflecting a read error. The DNA is omitted, as the CDR3 cannot be located on it reliably, and the CDR3 follows TCRdb's listing. This chain connects TRBV7-8 to TRBJ2-3; the D segment call TRBD1 is taken from the table without a DNA check. Including both end residues, the CDR3 is 12 amino acids long. CDR1 is SGHVS and CDR2 is FQNEAQ in the germline V gene. The CDR3 is CASSVGGGPEYL.

The chain combines TRBV7-9 with TRBJ2-5; D is unclear. CDR3 length: 13 residues. The germline V gene encodes CDR1 SEHNR and CDR2 FQNEAQ (reference sequence). Trimming removed 1 base at V and 5 bases at J, with 8 bases between. DNA for the CDR3: TGTGCCAGCAGCTTAGGTGGGGTGGAGACCCAGTACTTC. As protein: CASSLGGVETQYF. Looking up the rest from reference TRBV7-9 and TRBJ2-5 gives the full variable domain: DTGVSQNPRHKITKRGQNVTFRCDPISEHNRLYWYRQTLGQGPEFLTYFQNEAQLEKSRLLSDRFSAERPKGSFSTLEIQRTEQGDSAMYLCASSLGGVETQYFGPGTRLLVL.

Details on this clonotype: The CDR3 carries no conserved terminal phenylalanine or tryptophan, so it likely arises from a read error. It is unclear where the CDR3 begins or ends on the DNA, so no DNA is shown, and the CDR3 is as TCRdb lists it. The chain links TRBV7-8 to TRBJ1-2. The CDR3 length is 12 residues, termini included. The germline gives CDR1 SGHVS, CDR2 FQNEAQ. The CDR3 protein is CASSLAGCADTL.

The CDR3 coding sequence is TGCAGTGCTAGAGATCAGCGCGTAACAGATACGCAGTATTTT. It encodes CSARDQRVTDTQYF. The chain couples TRBV20-1 to TRBJ2-3; no firm D call. The length of the CDR3 is 14 residues. V lost 0 bases and J 3 bases, leaving 10 bases between the germline ends. In germline, CDR1 is DFQATT, CDR2 SNEGSKA (reference sequence).

The J gene is TRBJ1-2, the V gene TRBV29-1; maybe TRBD1 (5 bases). Germline V gives CDR1 SQVTM, CDR2 ANQGSEA. V was trimmed by 5 bases and J by 8 bases, leaving 12 bases between them. The CDR3 is 11 amino acids. The CDR3 nucleotides read TGCAGCGTTACCCGGGGGTACGGCTACACCTTC. This sequence encodes CSVTRGYGYTF.

The CDR3 region has the DNA TGTGCCATCAGTGAGTCGGCAGGACACGATACGCAGTATTTT. Residues: CAISESAGHDTQYF. The chain employs TRBV11-2 and TRBJ2-3; tentative D call: TRBD1 (5 bases). Per germline, CDR1 SGHAT and CDR2 FQNNGV. V gave up 10 bases and J gave up 6 bases, with 20 bases separating them. The CDR3 has 14 residues. The full variable domain, in which reference TRBV11-2 and TRBJ2-3 provide the parts outside the CDR3, is EAGVAQSPRYKIIEKRQSVAFWCNPISGHATLYWYQQILGQGPKLLIQFQNNGVVDDSQLPKDRFSAERLKGVDSTLKIQPAKLEDSAVYLCAISESAGHDTQYFGPGTRLTVL.

V and J are TRBV7-9 and TRBJ2-7, with TRBD2 identical over 7 bases. Germline V gives CDR1 SEHNR, CDR2 FQNEAQ (reference sequence). The CDR3 has 13 residues. The CDR3 bases are TGCGCCAGCAGCGAAGGGGAGGGCTACGAGCAGTACGTG. This gives the protein CASSEGEGYEQYV.